This TCR beta chain was recovered during a study of T cells in localized non-small cell lung cancer. Study-wide points: Heterogeneity within the tumor remains possible, as just one region underwent sequencing. The study detected a median roughly 61 of the top 100 tumor clones in adjacent lung. Clonality peaked in uninvolved adjacent lung rather than tumor. The study linked higher blood T cell density to longer overall survival.

This CDR3 is 17 amino acids long. Deletions cut 3 bases from V and 3 bases from J, with 19 bases between. CDR1 is SGHKS and CDR2 is YYEKEE in the germline V gene (reference sequence). About this clone itself: The antigen remains undetermined.

Some clones are missing from TCRdb's copy, which holds only in-frame ones; the method was immunoSEQ multiplex PCR. Of almost 40,000 clones in the sample, approximately 90% are singletons; the top ten hold less than 6.5%. This sequence joins TRBV5-5 and TRBJ1-3; D not resolved. The source of this sequence is a male donor aged 60 or over with stage II lung adenocarcinoma. This material consisted of peripheral blood mononuclear cells, taken before any cancer treatment. As DNA, the CDR3 is TGTGCCAGCAGCTACAGCGGGATCGCGGGAGATGGAAACACCATATATTTT. The encoded protein is CASSYSGIAGDGNTIYF.